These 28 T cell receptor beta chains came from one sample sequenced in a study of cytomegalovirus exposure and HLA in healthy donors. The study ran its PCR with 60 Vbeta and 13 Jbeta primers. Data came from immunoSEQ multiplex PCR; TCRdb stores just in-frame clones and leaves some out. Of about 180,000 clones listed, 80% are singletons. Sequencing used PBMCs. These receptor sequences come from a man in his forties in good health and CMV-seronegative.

The CDR3 region has the DNA TGTGCCAGCAGCTTTTCGACAGGGACCGCTAACTATGGCTACACCTTC. Its translation is CASSFSTGTANYGYTF. This chain connects TRBV5-6 to TRBJ1-2; 7 bases map to TRBD1. Unmatched junction bases numbered 7, after V lost 2 bases and J lost 0 bases. Germline loops: CDR1 SGHDT, CDR2 YYEEEE. The CDR3 length is 16 residues.

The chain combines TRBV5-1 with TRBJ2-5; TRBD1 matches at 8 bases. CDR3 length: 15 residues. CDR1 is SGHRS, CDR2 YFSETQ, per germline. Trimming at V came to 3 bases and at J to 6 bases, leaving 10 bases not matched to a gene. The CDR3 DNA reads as TGCGCCAGCAGCTCGGACAGGGCCTCGCGCCAGACCCAGTACTTC. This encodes CASSSDRASRQTQYF.

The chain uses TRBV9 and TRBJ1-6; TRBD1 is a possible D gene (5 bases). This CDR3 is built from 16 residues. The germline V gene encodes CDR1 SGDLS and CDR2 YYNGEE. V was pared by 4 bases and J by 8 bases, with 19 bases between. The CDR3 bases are TGTGCCAGCAGCCTGGGGGGACGGTCCGATTATTCACCCCTCCACTTT. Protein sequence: CASSLGGRSDYSPLHF.

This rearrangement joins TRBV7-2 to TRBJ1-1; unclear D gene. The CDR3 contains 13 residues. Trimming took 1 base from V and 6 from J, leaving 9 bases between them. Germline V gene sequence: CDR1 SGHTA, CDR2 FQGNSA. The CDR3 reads CASSLVAGAEAFF. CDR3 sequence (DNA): TGTGCCAGCAGCTTAGTTGCCGGGGCTGAAGCTTTCTTT.

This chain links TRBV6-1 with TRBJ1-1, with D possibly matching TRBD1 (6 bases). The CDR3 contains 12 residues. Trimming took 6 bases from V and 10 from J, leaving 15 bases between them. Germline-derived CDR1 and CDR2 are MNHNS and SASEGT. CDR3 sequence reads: CASSSTGSRAFF. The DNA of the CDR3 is TGTGCCAGCAGCAGTACAGGGTCGAGAGCTTTCTTT.

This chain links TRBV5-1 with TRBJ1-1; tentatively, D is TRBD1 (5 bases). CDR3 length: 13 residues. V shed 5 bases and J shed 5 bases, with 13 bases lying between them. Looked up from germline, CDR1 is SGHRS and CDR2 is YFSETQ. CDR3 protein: CASRNQGGTEAFF. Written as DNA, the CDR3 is TGCGCCAGCAGGAACCAGGGAGGGACTGAAGCTTTCTTT.

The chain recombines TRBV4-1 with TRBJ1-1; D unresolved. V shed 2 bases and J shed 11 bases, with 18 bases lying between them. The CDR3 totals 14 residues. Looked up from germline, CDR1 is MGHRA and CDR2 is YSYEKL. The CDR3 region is CASSQINSLSSAFF. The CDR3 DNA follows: TGCGCCAGCAGCCAAATTAATAGCCTCTCATCCGCTTTCTTT.

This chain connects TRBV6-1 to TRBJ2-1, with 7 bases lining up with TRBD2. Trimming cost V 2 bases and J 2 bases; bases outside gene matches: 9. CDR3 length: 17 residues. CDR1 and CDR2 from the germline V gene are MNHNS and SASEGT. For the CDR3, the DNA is TGTGCCAGCAGTGAAAGGGCCACTAGCGCGGCCTACAATGAGCAGTTCTTC. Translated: CASSERATSAAYNEQFF.

This CDR3 reads CASSQTRVGASSYNEQFF. In DNA form, the CDR3 reads TGCGCCAGCAGCCAGACCCGTGTGGGGGCGAGCTCCTACAATGAGCAGTTCTTC. V usage is TRBV4-1 and J usage is TRBJ2-1; possible D gene TRBD1, 6 bases. CDR3 size: 18 residues. V shed 3 bases and J shed 0 bases, with 18 bases lying between them. Germline V gives CDR1 MGHRA, CDR2 YSYEKL.

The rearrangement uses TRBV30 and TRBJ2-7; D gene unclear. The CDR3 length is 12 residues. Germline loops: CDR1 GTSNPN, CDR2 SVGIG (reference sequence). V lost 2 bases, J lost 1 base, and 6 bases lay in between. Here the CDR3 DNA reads TGTGCCTGGAGTACTTTGTCCTACGAGCAGTACTTC. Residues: CAWSTLSYEQYF.

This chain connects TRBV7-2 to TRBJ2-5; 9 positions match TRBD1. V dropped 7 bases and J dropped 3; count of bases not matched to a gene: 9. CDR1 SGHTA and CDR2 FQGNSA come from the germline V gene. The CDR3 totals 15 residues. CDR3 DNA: TGTGCCAGCAACTCGGGACAGGGTCTTGAAGAGACCCAGTACTTC. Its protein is CASNSGQGLEETQYF.

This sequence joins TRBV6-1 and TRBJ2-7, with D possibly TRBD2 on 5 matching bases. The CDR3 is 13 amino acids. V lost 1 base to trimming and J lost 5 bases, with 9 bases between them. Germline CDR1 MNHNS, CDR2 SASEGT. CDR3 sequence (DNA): TGTGCCAGCAGTGAAGAGAGGGCCCACGAGCAGTACTTC. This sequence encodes CASSEERAHEQYF.

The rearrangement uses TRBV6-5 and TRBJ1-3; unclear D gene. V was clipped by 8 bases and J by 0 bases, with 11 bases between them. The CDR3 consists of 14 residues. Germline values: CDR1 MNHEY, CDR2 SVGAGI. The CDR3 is CASQTDPSGNTIYF. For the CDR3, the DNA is TGTGCCAGCCAAACTGATCCCTCTGGAAACACCATATATTTT.

The CDR3 region has the DNA TGTGCCAGCAGTGTAAGCCCCCTCCGGAATGAGCAGTTCTTC. Amino acid sequence: CASSVSPLRNEQFF. The chain couples TRBV6-1 to TRBJ2-1; the D is unclear. Germline V gene sequence: CDR1 MNHNS, CDR2 SASEGT. V shed 4 bases and J shed 7 bases, with 14 bases lying between them. This CDR3 has 14 amino acids.

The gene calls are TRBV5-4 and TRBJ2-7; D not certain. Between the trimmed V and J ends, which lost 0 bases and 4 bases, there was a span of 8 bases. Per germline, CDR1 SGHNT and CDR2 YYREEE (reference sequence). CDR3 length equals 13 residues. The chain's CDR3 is CASSLAAEYEQYF. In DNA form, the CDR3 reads TGTGCCAGCAGCTTGGCCGCCGAGTACGAGCAGTACTTC.

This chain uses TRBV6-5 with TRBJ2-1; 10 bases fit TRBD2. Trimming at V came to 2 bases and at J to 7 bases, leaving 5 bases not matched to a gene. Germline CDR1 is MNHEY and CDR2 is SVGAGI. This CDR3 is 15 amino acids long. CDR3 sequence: CASSYRGLASNEQFF. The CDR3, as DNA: TGTGCCAGCAGTTACAGGGGACTAGCGTCGAATGAGCAGTTCTTC.

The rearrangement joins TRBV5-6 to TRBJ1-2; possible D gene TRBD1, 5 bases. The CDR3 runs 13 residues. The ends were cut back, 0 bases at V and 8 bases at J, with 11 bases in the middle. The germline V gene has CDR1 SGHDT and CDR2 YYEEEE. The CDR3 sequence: CASSLVQGAGYTF. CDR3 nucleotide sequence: TGTGCCAGCAGCTTGGTACAAGGGGCCGGCTACACCTTC.

This CDR3 is CASSVGGVGQQYF. DNA of the CDR3: TGTGCCAGCAGTGTTGGGGGGGTGGGACAGCAGTACTTC. The chain combines TRBV9 with TRBJ2-7; TRBD2 agrees at 7 bases. Germline CDR1 and CDR2: SGDLS and YYNGEE. Losses at the gene ends were 5 bases for V and 8 bases for J; bases not matched to a gene: 10. The CDR3 consists of 13 residues. Full variable domain (outside the CDR3, taken from reference TRBV9 and TRBJ2-7): DSGVTQTPKHLITATGQRVTLRCSPRSGDLSVYWYQQSLDQGLQFLIQYYNGEERAKGNILERFSAQQFPDLHSELNLSSLELGDSALYFCASSVGGVGQQYFGPGTRLTVT.

This CDR3 is CASSYSQRGRGYGYTF. The CDR3 nucleotides read TGTGCCAGCAGTTATTCGCAGAGGGGGCGCGGCTATGGCTACACCTTC. The chain combines TRBV6-5 with TRBJ1-2, with 7 bases fitting TRBD1. The V gene's germline CDR1 is MNHEY and CDR2 SVGAGI. The V gene end was trimmed by 3 bases and the J gene end by 4 bases; junction bases not matched to a gene: 11. The CDR3 contains 16 residues.

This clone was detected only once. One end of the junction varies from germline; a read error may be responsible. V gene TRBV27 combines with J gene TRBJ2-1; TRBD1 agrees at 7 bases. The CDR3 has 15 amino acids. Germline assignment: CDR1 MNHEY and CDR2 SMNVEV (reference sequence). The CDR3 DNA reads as TGTGCCAGCAGCCCCAGACAGGGCCTTACAATGAGTTTGGTCTTC. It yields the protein CASSPRQGLTMSLVF.

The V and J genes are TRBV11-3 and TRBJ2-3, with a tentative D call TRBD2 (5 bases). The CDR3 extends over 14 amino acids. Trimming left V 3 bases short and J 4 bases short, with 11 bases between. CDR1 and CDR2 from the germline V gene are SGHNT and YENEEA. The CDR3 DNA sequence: TGTGCCAGCAGCTTGAGCCAGGAGGCAGATACGCAGTATTTT. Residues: CASSLSQEADTQYF.

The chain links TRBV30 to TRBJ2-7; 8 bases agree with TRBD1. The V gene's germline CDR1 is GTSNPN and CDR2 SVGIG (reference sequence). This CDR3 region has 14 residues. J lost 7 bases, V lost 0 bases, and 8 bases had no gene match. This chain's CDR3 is CAWSVGQGAGEQYF. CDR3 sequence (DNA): TGTGCCTGGAGTGTGGGGCAGGGGGCGGGGGAGCAGTACTTC.

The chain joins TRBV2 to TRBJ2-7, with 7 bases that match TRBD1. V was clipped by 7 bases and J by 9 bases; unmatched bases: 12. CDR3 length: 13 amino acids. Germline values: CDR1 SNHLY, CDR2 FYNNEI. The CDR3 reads CASNHRGTPRQYF. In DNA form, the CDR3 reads TGTGCCAGCAACCACAGGGGCACTCCCCGGCAGTACTTC.

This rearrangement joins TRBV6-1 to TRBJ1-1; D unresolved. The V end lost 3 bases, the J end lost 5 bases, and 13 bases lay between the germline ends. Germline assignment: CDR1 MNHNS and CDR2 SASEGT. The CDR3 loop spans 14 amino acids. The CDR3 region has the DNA TGTGCCAGCAGTGAGCACGGCACGGAGACTGAAGCTTTCTTT. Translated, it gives CASSEHGTETEAFF.

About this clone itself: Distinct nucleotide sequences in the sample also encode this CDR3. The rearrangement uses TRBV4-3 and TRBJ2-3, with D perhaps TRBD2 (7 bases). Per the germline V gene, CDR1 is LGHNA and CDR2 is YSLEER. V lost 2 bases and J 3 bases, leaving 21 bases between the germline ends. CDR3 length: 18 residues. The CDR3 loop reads CASSQHIPRGGLTDTQYF. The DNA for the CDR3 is TGCGCCAGCAGCCAACATATCCCGAGGGGGGGTTTAACAGATACGCAGTATTTT.

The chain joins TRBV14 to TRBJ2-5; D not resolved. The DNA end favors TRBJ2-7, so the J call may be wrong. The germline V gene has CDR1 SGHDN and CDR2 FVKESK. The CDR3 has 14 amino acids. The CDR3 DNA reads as TGTGCCAGCAGCCAAGATCTTGCAGGTAGCGAGCAGTACTTC. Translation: CASSQDLAGSEQYF.

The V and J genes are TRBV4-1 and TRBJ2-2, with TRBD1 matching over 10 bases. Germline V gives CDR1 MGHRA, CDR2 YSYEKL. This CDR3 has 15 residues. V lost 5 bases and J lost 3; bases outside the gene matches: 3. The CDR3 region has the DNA TGCGCCAGCAGCTGGGGGACAGGGGACACCGGGGAGCTGTTTTTT. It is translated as CASSWGTGDTGELFF.

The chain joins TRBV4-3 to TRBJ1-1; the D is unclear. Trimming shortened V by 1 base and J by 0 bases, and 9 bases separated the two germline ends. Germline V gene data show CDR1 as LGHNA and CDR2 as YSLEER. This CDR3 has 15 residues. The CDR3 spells CASSQGVSVNTEAFF. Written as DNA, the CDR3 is TGCGCCAGCAGCCAAGGAGTGTCGGTGAACACTGAAGCTTTCTTT.